Listed below are T cell receptor beta chains from one sample, sequenced in a study of T-cell reconstitution after alpha-beta-depleted transplantation in children. TCRdb redid the calling of the PCR reads with MiXCR, one entry per CDR3 protein. The table lists 450,000 to 600,000 distinct CDR3 sequences, approximately 30% of them singletons. Specimen: PBMCs from the stem cell graft donor, collected from the stem cell graft. These receptors originate from a human donor who donated a stem cell graft to a child with aplastic anemia. Both conserved end residues are part of each CDR3.

j_gene: TRBJ2-7
v_gene: TRBV28
CDR3aa: CASSSQGHEQYF

j_gene: TRBJ1-5
v_gene: TRBV15
CDR3aa: CATSGRKGQRNQPQHF

j_gene: TRBJ1-1
v_gene: TRBV5-5
CDR3aa: CASSFPTGGRNTEAFF

j_gene: TRBJ2-1
v_gene: TRBV7-2
CDR3aa: CASSFQGPINNEQFF

j_gene: TRBJ2-3
v_gene: TRBV4-3
CDR3aa: CASSQDRAVAQYF

j_gene: TRBJ2-1
v_gene: TRBV29-1
CDR3aa: CSVEDLSDEQFF

j_gene: TRBJ2-1
v_gene: TRBV25-1
CDR3aa: CASSEGREQFF

j_gene: TRBJ2-5
v_gene: TRBV13
CDR3aa: CASSSWGKQETQYF

j_gene: TRBJ1-5
v_gene: TRBV6-5
CDR3aa: CASSYYRDGNNQPQHF

j_gene: TRBJ2-1
v_gene: TRBV12-3/TRBV12-4
CDR3aa: CASRVTGTSGQNEQFF

j_gene: TRBJ2-3
v_gene: TRBV30
CDR3aa: CARSSGRGADTQYF

j_gene: TRBJ2-1
v_gene: TRBV20-1
CDR3aa: CSARDSVKGTDEQFF

j_gene: TRBJ2-1
v_gene: TRBV5-1
CDR3aa: CASSTGTSGTDEQFF